The T cell receptor beta chain described here comes from a study of T-cell reconstitution after alpha-beta-depleted transplantation in children (dated by TCRdb to about 2016). The study in broad terms: T-cell immune reconstitution after TCRalphabeta/CD19-depleted allogeneic hematopoietic cell transplantation in children was quantitatively tracked in the study by means of TCR repertoire profiling.

The research as a whole found: In some patients, the high TCRbeta diversity seen at day 60 was put down to recipient T cells and intrathymic progenitors that had survived conditioning. Over the following months the frequencies of hyperexpanded clones went down, and after one year T-cell counts and TCRbeta diversity were mostly credited to newly produced T cells. About two months after transplant, the apparently early recovery of alphabetaT-cell counts reportedly depended on just several hundred clones that had expanded rapidly and came from non-depleted graft cells.

As encoded in the germline V gene, CDR1 is SGHAT while CDR2 is FQNNGV. The CDR3 has 17 amino acids, counting the end cysteine and phenylalanine. CDR3 DNA only is kept here, 51 bases in frame from base 1. Relative to germline, V is 4 bases shorter and J is 4 bases shorter, with 23 bases between their ends. This clonotype has just a few counts. Its antigen remains undetermined. Base qualities are missing; no much larger clone stands one base away. The library came from PCR. TCRdb names Illumina HiSeq 2500 as the instrument used. TCR library preparation used molecular barcoding, with unique molecular identifiers applied to normalize quantification of the TCRbeta repertoire. Through fastp at Q25 and MiXCR, TCRdb rebuilt clones from the public reads, retaining in-frame beta chains. Each CDR3 protein gets just one entry, which takes the most common genes and DNA from the rows behind it. For this sample the table gives about 1,000,000 distinct CDR3 sequences, of which roughly 29% were detected only once. The ten largest clonotypes hold about 28% of the sample.

The treatment or condition label here, explained by the study, means: allogeneic hematopoietic cell transplantation with graft depleted of TCRalphabeta T cells and CD19 B cells. Transplant recipients were children who received TCRalphabeta/CD19-depleted allogeneic hematopoietic cell grafts. This TCR came from a boy younger than two who had a stem cell transplant for SCID, so the T cells may come from the graft donor. The sequence is built from TRBV11-2 and TRBJ2-7; the D gene is possibly TRBD1, with 5 bases matching. The sequences come from PBMCs, mostly from graft donor cells, collected 360 days after TCRalphabeta/CD19-depleted stem cell transplant. CDR3 region: CASSSMPRAGRTYEQYF. The sequenced DNA is TGTGCCAGCAGCTCGATGCCCAGGGCTGGTAGAACGTACGAGCAGTACTTC.